This T cell receptor beta chain was recovered during a study of CD8 T cells in ankylosing spondylitis. Libraries for TCR beta were made by quantitative 5'-RACE with molecular barcodes. TCRdb fed the 5' RACE reads into MiXCR, producing one record per CDR3 protein. The repertoire consists of a few hundred thousand distinct CDR3 sequences, with roughly 10% occurring once and the leading ten covering 6% to 8.5%. In its sample, this clonotype was seen many times. Its antigen is not known. The trim removed 3 bases at V and 2 bases at J, leaving 5 bases unmatched. The CDR3 is 14 amino acids. Germline assignment: CDR1 SGHRS and CDR2 YFSETQ. Regarding the study as a whole: Within ankylosing spondylitis blood, a TCR beta motif made up of under 10 highly homologous variants appeared to be characteristic. It was reported that disease-linked clones were significantly enriched in matched ankylosing spondylitis synovial fluid. Reactive arthritis synovial fluid and blood previously showed some of these motif variants.

Sequenced sample: blood, either unsorted or a sorted T cell fraction (not recorded which). The chain recombines TRBV5-1 with TRBJ2-7; TRBD1 agrees at 7 bases. The TCR sequence derives from a male donor with ankylosing spondylitis or in good health (not recorded which). The CDR3, as DNA: TGCGCCAGCAGCTCACCGGGACAGACCTACGAGCAGTACTTC. Its translation is CASSSPGQTYEQYF.